This T cell receptor beta chain was captured by sequencing in a study of lymphopenia after photon versus proton radiotherapy (dated by TCRdb to 2018 to 2020). About the study as a whole: The study compared the immunological effects of photon versus proton radiation therapy in patients with gastrointestinal tumors who developed high-grade lymphopenia. The study aimed to characterize how the two radiation modalities differ in their impact on the immune system. The cohort comprised 15 to 20 patients with gastrointestinal tumors who received either photon or proton therapy and then developed lymphopenia. Results and caveats for the whole study, not just this receptor: Across the cohort, a larger post-nadir drop in TCR diversity was inversely correlated with overall survival time among patients who died. After the lymphocyte count nadir, oligoclonal expansion, especially of CD8+ Temra cells, was observed in photon-treated repertoires, and the drop in diversity was driven by this expansion. During treatment, patients who received proton therapy stayed relatively stable, whereas patients who received photon therapy lost naive T cells and TCR diversity and gained effector/memory populations. The survival association was assessed only in patients who died, and the authors presented better survival with proton therapy as a possibility rather than a demonstrated result.

Reading from cysteine to phenylalanine, the CDR3 counts 15 amino acids. The read is trimmed to its CDR3 DNA, 45 bases read in frame from base 1. The germline V gene sets CDR1 to SQVTM and CDR2 to ANQGSEA. V ends up 4 bases short and J 2 bases short, with an unmatched junction base count of 10. Concerning this clone itself: There is no known antigen for this receptor. Per-base quality was not reported, and no clone a single base away is much larger than it.

Libraries were prepared through the immunoSEQ multiplex PCR assay. Deep sequencing of rearranged TCR beta loci, alongside multiparametric flow cytometry, was used to profile T cell repertoires. The source is immuneACCESS, and TCRdb retained only in-frame sequences with V and J called. Part of the clones is not carried over; for the studies checked, unresolved V genes explain less than half of this, and the remainder is unexplained. This sample comprises tens of thousands of clones, 83% of them detected only once. Of the sample, 1.3% to 1.5% is held by the ten largest clones. Sequenced material: peripheral blood, taken from a patient treated with proton-based radiotherapy. The rearrangement combines TRBV29-1 with TRBJ2-7, and 8 junction bases match TRBD1. The sequence came from a man aged 60-69 years with pancreatic cancer. The DNA reads as follows: TGCAGCGTTGCCCCACTGGCAGGGGGCCCCTACGAGCAGTACTTC. Its coded protein is CSVAPLAGGPYEQYF.